Shown below are 2 T cell receptor beta chains from a single sample sequenced in a study of T cells in Graves' hyperthyroidism and ophthalmopathy. TCR beta CDR3 sequences were amplified from RNA transcripts. The HTBI set primed first-round TCR CDR3 RT-PCR. TCRdb itself ran the multiplex PCR reads through MiXCR, one entry per CDR3 protein. Of some 600,000 distinct CDR3 sequences listed, approximately 15% are singletons. Material for sequencing was blood. All receptors derive from a woman aged 25 to 45 with Graves' hyperthyroidism that later progressed to Graves' ophthalmopathy.

This clonotype was seen ten or more times. The chain links TRBV28 to TRBJ1-2; maybe TRBD1 (6 bases). V gave up 3 bases and J gave up 4 bases, with 9 bases separating them. This CDR3 comprises 13 residues. CDR1 is MDHEN and CDR2 is SYDVKM in the germline V gene. The CDR3 sequence is CASSLTGLYGYTF. CDR3 in DNA: TGTGCCAGCAGTTTGACAGGTCTCTATGGCTACACCTTC.

This clonotype was seen repeatedly, ten times or more. The V and J genes are TRBV30 and TRBJ2-3; D call uncertain. Germline V gene data show CDR1 as GTSNPN and CDR2 as SVGIG (reference sequence). Trimming stripped 3 bases from V and 5 bases from J, with 6 bases between. The CDR3 spans 11 residues. CDR3 residues: CAWRGVDTQYF. DNA for the CDR3: TGTGCCTGGAGGGGTGTAGATACGCAGTATTTT.